Here is one TCR beta chain with its context. Its antigen is still unknown. The read is 3 residues too short to cover the CDR3 end, so that end is filled in from the germline J gene. V lost 2 bases to trimming and J lost 7 bases, with 14 bases between them. There are 14 residues in the CDR3. Per germline, CDR1 SGHVS and CDR2 FNYEAQ. This sample stems from a study of T cells in women clearing cervical HPV infection. Produced via immunoSEQ multiplex PCR; TCRdb's table is partial and in-frame only. The table lists approximately 35,000 clones. Overall study findings and caveats: Richness differences could reflect unmeasured T-cell content per sample.

Cervical HPV DNA detected by MY09/MY11 PCR, typed by dot-blot. This chain connects TRBV7-6 to TRBJ1-1, with unresolved D. Sequences were obtained from blood buffy coat. The receptor's source is a woman aged 18 to 75 with a cervical HPV16 infection that either progressed to CIN3+ or cleared (not recorded which). The CDR3: CASSLLSTGNEAFF. The CDR3 DNA, read in part, is TGTGCCAGCAGCTTACTCTCCACGGGGAATGAA. The entire variable domain, with the rest obtained from reference TRBV7-6 and TRBJ1-1, is as follows: GAGVSQSPRYKVTKRGQDVALRCDPISGHVSLYWYRQALGQGPEFLTYFNYEAQQDKSGLPNDRFSAERPEGSISTLTIQRTEQRDSAMYRCASSLLSTGNEAFFGQGTRLTVV.